This T cell receptor beta chain comes out of a study of blood T cell repertoires in COVID-19. On the study more broadly: Italy, Spain and the United States were the sources of the convalescent and acute COVID-19 samples. Sample material is recorded as cDNA or gDNA derived from T cells, B-cell-depleted T cells, or PBMCs.

Trimming removed 7 bases at V and 8 bases at J, with 18 bases between. The CDR3 sequence is 15 residues long. Germline assignment: CDR1 MNHEY and CDR2 SVGAGI. The method was immunoSEQ multiplex PCR; TCRdb's version includes in-frame clones alone and lacks a portion of them. The table lists around 260,000 clones, about 88% of them singletons. V gene TRBV6-5 combines with J gene TRBJ1-6; D not resolved. The sequence was obtained from a young man with active or convalescent COVID-19. The sequenced sample was peripheral blood. CDR3 nucleotide sequence: TGTGCCAGCACAAAGGGAGTACCGCCCTATTCACCCCTCCACTTT. Translated: CASTKGVPPYSPLHF.